This is a list of T cell receptor beta chains from one sample in a study of cytomegalovirus exposure and HLA in healthy donors. The protocol was immunoSEQ multiplex PCR, while the TCRdb copy is restricted to in-frame clones and leaves out a portion. The sample holds 130,000 or so clones, about 8.5% seen once. Input material: PBMCs. The origin of the receptors is a man aged 40-49 years in good health and CMV-seronegative. The CDR3 runs from the conserved cysteine through the conserved F or W. Each record gives: V gene, J gene, CDR3 protein.

V: TRBV6-5; J: TRBJ1-1; CDR3: CASSHRGGTEAFF
V: TRBV27; J: TRBJ1-4; CDR3: CASSHRGLGEKLFF
V: TRBV5-3; J: TRBJ2-7; CDR3: CARSQSLGGSSAEQYF
V: TRBV10-3; J: TRBJ2-3; CDR3: CAIAGGTDTQYF
V: TRBV30; J: TRBJ1-6; CDR3: CAWSGDTPEYSPLHF
V: TRBV11-2; J: TRBJ2-5; CDR3: CASRKYSGGQETQYF
V: TRBV7-8; J: TRBJ1-5; CDR3: CASSVEGQGMPQHF
V: TRBV5-5; J: TRBJ1-5; CDR3: CASSLVVGRGQGQPQHF
V: TRBV11-2; J: TRBJ1-2; CDR3: CASSFRGGYTF
V: TRBV27; J: TRBJ1-5; CDR3: CASSLRHLQPQHF
V: TRBV5-6; J: TRBJ2-1; CDR3: CASSLVGAEGGNEQFF
V: TRBV21-1; J: TRBJ2-7; CDR3: CASSVPGPQASYEQYF
V: TRBV18; J: TRBJ2-3; CDR3: CASSPGAGTTDTQYF
V: TRBV29-1; J: TRBJ2-7; CDR3: CSVELQGGYEQYF
V: TRBV21-1; J: TRBJ2-7; CDR3: CASSKGQGQGRYEQYF
V: TRBV6-5; J: TRBJ2-7; CDR3: CASSPLAGASYEQYF
V: TRBV4-3; J: TRBJ2-3; CDR3: CASSQENRAGDTQYF
V: TRBV7-2; J: TRBJ2-7; CDR3: CASRSDRASNEQYF
V: TRBV2; J: TRBJ1-1; CDR3: CARRGLQNTEAFF
V: TRBV14; J: TRBJ2-2; CDR3: CASSQVSSTGELFF
V: TRBV7-3; J: TRBJ1-6; CDR3: CASSLEASYNSPLHF
V: TRBV28; J: TRBJ1-5; CDR3: CASSLPDRVKPQHF
V: TRBV5-1; J: TRBJ1-4; CDR3: CASSLGWGGATNEKLFF
V: TRBV5-6; J: TRBJ2-1; CDR3: CASSYIVDEQFF
V: TRBV7-9; J: TRBJ2-3; CDR3: CASSPGGKADTQYF
V: TRBV7-9; J: TRBJ2-3; CDR3: CASSSGLDTDTQYF
V: TRBV5-4; J: TRBJ1-2; CDR3: CASRTGQGVRESGYTF
V: TRBV29-1; J: TRBJ1-2; CDR3: CSVEDGEGYGYTF
V: TRBV27; J: TRBJ2-1; CDR3: CASSPPPLAGGAYNEQFF
V: TRBV4-2; J: TRBJ1-2; CDR3: CASSFGGYGYTF
V: TRBV6-5; J: TRBJ2-5; CDR3: CASSYGAGGTQETQYF
V: TRBV4-3; J: TRBJ1-2; CDR3: CASSQEYFGDIYGYTF
V: TRBV5-1; J: TRBJ1-5; CDR3: CASSLTGDQPQHF
V: TRBV7-9; J: TRBJ2-7; CDR3: CASSYSGRDYEQYF
V: TRBV7-8; J: TRBJ2-1; CDR3: CASSLRLADYNEQFF
V: TRBV5-1; J: TRBJ1-1; CDR3: CASSPGTVLGLDTEAFF
V: TRBV12-5; J: TRBJ1-2; CDR3: CASGLSLNRGNGYTF
V: TRBV11-2; J: TRBJ2-7; CDR3: CASSFTRDYSYEQYF
V: TRBV27; J: TRBJ1-5; CDR3: CASSFRAPGTGGWDNQPQHF
V: TRBV5-1; J: TRBJ2-2; CDR3: CASSGTAANTGELFF
V: TRBV2; J: TRBJ1-6; CDR3: CASSEGQGYNSPLHF
V: TRBV4-1; J: TRBJ1-1; CDR3: CASSLGPRGNTEAFF
V: TRBV4-1; J: TRBJ1-2; CDR3: CASSQDYPTGDGYTF
V: TRBV6-6; J: TRBJ2-7; CDR3: CASNPHPGLADYEQYF
V: TRBV5-1; J: TRBJ2-2; CDR3: CASSLTGIGTGELFF
V: TRBV19; J: TRBJ1-2; CDR3: CASSMGPGAYGYTF
V: TRBV27; J: TRBJ2-7; CDR3: CASSLGPTGIYEQYF
V: TRBV27; J: TRBJ1-2; CDR3: CASSPTDGRFAGYTF
V: TRBV9; J: TRBJ2-7; CDR3: CASSPRESNYEQYF
V: TRBV29-1; J: TRBJ2-7; CDR3: CSVEDRTGGPYEQYF
V: TRBV9; J: TRBJ2-7; CDR3: CASSVGDRLSYEQYF
V: TRBV6-6; J: TRBJ2-2; CDR3: CASSSRGHGGELFF
V: TRBV19; J: TRBJ2-1; CDR3: CASSIASGIYNEQFF
V: TRBV28; J: TRBJ1-5; CDR3: CASSLPLPGGQPQHF
V: TRBV4-2; J: TRBJ2-7; CDR3: CASSQETAAVETSPYEQYF
V: TRBV6-6; J: TRBJ2-3; CDR3: CASSYRGPDTQYF
V: TRBV5-1; J: TRBJ2-7; CDR3: CASSLVGQGSYEQYF
V: TRBV4-3; J: TRBJ2-7; CDR3: CASSQDHPRSEQYF